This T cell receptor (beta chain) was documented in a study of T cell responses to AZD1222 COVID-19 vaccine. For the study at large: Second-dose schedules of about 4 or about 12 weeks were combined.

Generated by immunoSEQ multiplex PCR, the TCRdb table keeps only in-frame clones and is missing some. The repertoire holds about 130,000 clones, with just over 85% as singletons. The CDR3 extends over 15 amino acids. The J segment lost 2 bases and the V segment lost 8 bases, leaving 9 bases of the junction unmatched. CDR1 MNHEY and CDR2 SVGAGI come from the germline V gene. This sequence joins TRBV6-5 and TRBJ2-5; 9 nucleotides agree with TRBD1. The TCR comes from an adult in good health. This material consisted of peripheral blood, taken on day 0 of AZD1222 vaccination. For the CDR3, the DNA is TGTGCCAGCGGCCCTGGACAGGGGCTACAAGAGACCCAGTACTTC. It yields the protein CASGPGQGLQETQYF.